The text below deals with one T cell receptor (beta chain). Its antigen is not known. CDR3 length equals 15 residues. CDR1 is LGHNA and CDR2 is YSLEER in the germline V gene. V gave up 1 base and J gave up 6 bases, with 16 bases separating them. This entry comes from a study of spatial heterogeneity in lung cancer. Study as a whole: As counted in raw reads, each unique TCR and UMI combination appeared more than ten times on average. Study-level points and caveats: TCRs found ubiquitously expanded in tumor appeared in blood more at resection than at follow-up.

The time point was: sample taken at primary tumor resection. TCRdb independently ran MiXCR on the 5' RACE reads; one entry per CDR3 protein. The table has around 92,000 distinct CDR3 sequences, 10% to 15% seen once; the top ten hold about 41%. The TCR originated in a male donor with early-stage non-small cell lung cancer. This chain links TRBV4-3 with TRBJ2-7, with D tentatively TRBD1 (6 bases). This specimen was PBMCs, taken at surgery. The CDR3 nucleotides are TGCGCCAGCAGCCAAGCCCTACTGGGGGCAAGCGAGCAGTACTTC. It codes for CASSQALLGASEQYF.